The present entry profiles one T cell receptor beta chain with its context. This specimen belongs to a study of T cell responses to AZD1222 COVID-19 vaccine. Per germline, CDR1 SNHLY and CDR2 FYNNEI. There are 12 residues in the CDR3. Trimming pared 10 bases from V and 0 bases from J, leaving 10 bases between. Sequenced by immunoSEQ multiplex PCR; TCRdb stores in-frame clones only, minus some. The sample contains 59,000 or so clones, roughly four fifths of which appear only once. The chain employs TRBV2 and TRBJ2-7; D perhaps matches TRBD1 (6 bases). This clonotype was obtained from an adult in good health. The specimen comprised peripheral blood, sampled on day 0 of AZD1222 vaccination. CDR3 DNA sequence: TGTGCCACCAACAGGGTCTCCTACGAGCAGTACTTC. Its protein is CATNRVSYEQYF.